The 15 T cell receptor beta chains listed next were all sequenced from one sample in a study of technical replicates of blood from several donors. The repertoire was sequenced with immunoSEQ multiplex PCR; TCRdb's copy has only in-frame clones and lacks some. The sample has under 100,000 clones, about 95% seen once. Specimen: T cells isolated from PBMCs. The receptors come from a human donor in good health.

The V and J genes are TRBV6-5 and TRBJ2-2, with a tentative D call TRBD2 (6 bases). The CDR3 spans 14 residues. Germline lookup yields CDR1 MNHEY and CDR2 SVGAGI. Trimming removed 8 bases at V and 0 bases at J, with 10 bases between. CDR3: CASSGTANTGELFF. The CDR3 DNA is TGTGCCAGCTCCGGGACTGCGAACACCGGGGAGCTGTTTTTT.

The CDR3 is CASSLELDAGETQYF. In DNA, the CDR3 is TGTGCCAGCAGCTTAGAGCTAGATGCTGGGGAGACCCAGTACTTC. The chain uses TRBV11-2 and TRBJ2-5, with unresolved D. Germline assignment: CDR1 SGHAT and CDR2 FQNNGV. CDR3 length: 15 residues. Deletions cut 0 bases from V and 5 bases from J, with 13 bases between.

J is TRBJ1-2 and V is TRBV19; D may be TRBD1 (6 bases). Deletions cut 0 bases from V and 0 bases from J, with 17 bases between. The CDR3 sequence is 18 residues long. Germline V lookup: CDR1 LNHDA, CDR2 SQIVND (reference sequence). The CDR3 nucleotides read TGTGCCAGTAGTATAGATCCTTACAGGGCACACTCTAACTATGGCTACACCTTC. Its protein is CASSIDPYRAHSNYGYTF.

The chain carries TRBV5-4 and TRBJ2-2; the match to TRBD2 covers 10 bases. The junction had 7 bases not matched to a gene; V was cut back by 7 bases and J by 4 bases. Germline CDR1 reads SGHNT; CDR2 reads YYREEE (reference sequence). The CDR3 has 15 amino acids. CDR3 nucleotide sequence: TGTGCCAGCGAAGCGGGAGGGCCTCTCACCGGGGAGCTGTTTTTT. Translated, it gives CASEAGGPLTGELFF.

The chain is built from TRBV5-6 and TRBJ1-4; D ambiguous. CDR3 length equals 14 residues. Per the germline V gene, CDR1 is SGHDT and CDR2 is YYEEEE. V was pared by 2 bases and J by 0 bases, with 5 bases between. Written as DNA, the CDR3 is TGTGCCAGCAGCTTATCATCAACTAATGAAAAACTGTTTTTT. This gives the protein CASSLSSTNEKLFF.

V and J are TRBV30 and TRBJ1-3; D is unresolved. The length of the CDR3 is 14 residues. Per the germline V gene, CDR1 is GTSNPN and CDR2 is SVGIG (reference sequence). The ends were cut back, 0 bases at V and 0 bases at J, with 6 bases in the middle. For the CDR3, the DNA is TGTGCCTGGAGTGTACGGTCCTCTGGAAACACCATATATTTT. Residues: CAWSVRSSGNTIYF.

The rearrangement links TRBV5-1 to TRBJ2-1; possible D gene TRBD1, 6 bases. The V end was cut by 0 bases, the J end by 1 base, with 14 bases between. The CDR3 totals 17 residues. Germline CDR1 SGHRS, CDR2 YFSETQ. CDR3 DNA: TGCGCCAGCAGCTTGGCCCGGAGTGGACAGTCCTACAATGAGCAGTTCTTC. Its protein is CASSLARSGQSYNEQFF.

V gene TRBV4-3 combines with J gene TRBJ2-3; 11 nucleotides match TRBD2. V gave up 2 bases and J gave up 12 bases; unmatched junction bases: 10. This CDR3 region has 15 residues. Germline V CDR1 and CDR2: LGHNA, YSLEER. The CDR3 bases are TGCGCCAGCAGCCAAAACCCGGGGACTAGCGGTACACAGTATTTT. This encodes CASSQNPGTSGTQYF.

The chain has TRBV12-5 and TRBJ2-1, with 7 bases matching TRBD2. CDR1 is LGHNT, CDR2 FRNRAP, per germline. After removal of 6 bases from V and 0 bases from J, the junction contained 5 bases not matched to a gene. The CDR3 spans 15 residues. The CDR3 DNA is TGTGCTAGTGGCCGGGGAGGGCCCTCCTACAATGAGCAGTTCTTC. Translating it yields CASGRGGPSYNEQFF.

The chain links TRBV29-1 to TRBJ2-7; TRBD2 is a possible D gene (6 bases). V was clipped by 7 bases and J by 3 bases, with 7 bases between them. CDR1 is SQVTM, CDR2 ANQGSEA, per germline. This CDR3 is built from 10 residues. The CDR3 DNA reads as TGCAGCGCCGGGAGCTACGAGCAGTACTTC. Translating it yields CSAGSYEQYF.

This clone appeared a single time. This chain joins TRBV6-5 and TRBJ2-1; no clear D gene. Trimming removed 4 bases from V and 8 bases from J, with 12 bases in between. From germline, CDR1 is MNHEY and CDR2 SVGAGI. The CDR3 totals 13 residues. CDR3: CASSSNSNDEQFF. CDR3 coding DNA: TGTGCCAGCAGTTCAAACTCTAACGATGAGCAGTTCTTC.

This sequence joins TRBV5-6 and TRBJ2-3, with 10 bases that match TRBD2. With 0 bases clipped from V and 4 bases from J, the junction kept 5 bases outside the gene matches. The CDR3 covers 16 residues. The V gene's germline CDR1 is SGHDT and CDR2 YYEEEE. For the CDR3, the DNA is TGTGCCAGCAGCTTGGCTCTAGCGGGAGTCGCAGATACGCAGTATTTT. Its protein is CASSLALAGVADTQYF.

CDR3 nucleotides: TGTGCCAGCAGTTCCCGACAGGTGACTGAAAAACTGTTTTTT. As protein: CASSSRQVTEKLFF. The chain has TRBV27 and TRBJ1-4; D might be TRBD1 (6 bases). Germline V CDR1 and CDR2: MNHEY, SMNVEV (reference sequence). V was shortened by 4 bases and J by 7 bases, with 13 bases between the two germline ends. This CDR3 is built from 14 residues. The whole variable domain, remainder taken from reference TRBV27 and TRBJ1-4, is EAQVTQNPRYLITVTGKKLTVTCSQNMNHEYMSWYRQDPGLGLRQIYYSMNVEVTDKGDVPEGYKVSRKEKRNFPLILESPSPNQTSLYFCASSSRQVTEKLFFGSGTQLSVL.

CDR3 region: CASSLRDGPYEQYF. Written as DNA, the CDR3 is TGTGCCAGCAGCTTGCGGGACGGCCCCTACGAGCAGTACTTC. The rearrangement links TRBV11-2 to TRBJ2-7; possible D gene TRBD2, 6 bases. This CDR3 is built from 14 residues. The V and J ends lost 3 bases and 2 bases respectively, with 11 bases between them. Germline CDR1 reads SGHAT; CDR2 reads FQNNGV.

The chain couples TRBV19 to TRBJ2-1; D is possibly TRBD2 (6 bases). Deletions cut 3 bases from V and 5 bases from J, with 8 bases between. Germline lookup yields CDR1 LNHDA and CDR2 SQIVND (reference sequence). CDR3 length: 13 residues. The CDR3 here is CASSIGGNNEQFF. The CDR3 DNA reads as TGTGCCAGTAGTATCGGCGGGAACAATGAGCAGTTCTTC.